The rows below give T cell receptor beta chains drawn from one sample of a study of cytomegalovirus exposure and HLA in healthy donors. The protocol was immunoSEQ multiplex PCR, while the TCRdb copy is restricted to in-frame clones and leaves out a portion. The data show over 75,000 clones, 60% to 85% seen once. Sequencing used PBMCs. Receptor source: a man aged 50 or older in good health and CMV-seropositive. CDR3s include the opening cysteine and the closing phenylalanine or tryptophan. D genes are given only for firm matches. Size tells how often a clone was seen (once, few, many) or the class of an expanded clone, and some rows leave it out.

D gene	V gene	clone size	J gene	CDR3 DNA	CDR3 protein
.	TRBV19	.	TRBJ2-7	TGTGCCAGTAGTAAGGACTACTACGAGCAGTACTTC	CASSKDYYEQYF
TRBD1	TRBV7-9	few	TRBJ1-2	TGTGCCAGCAGCTCGAGTGGGACAGGGGGCGATGGCTACACCTTC	CASSSSGTGGDGYTF
TRBD1	TRBV2	.	TRBJ1-2	TGTGCCAGCAGTGGACAGGGCACAGCTAACTATGGCTACACCTTC	CASSGQGTANYGYTF
.	TRBV28	few	TRBJ1-1	TGTGCCAGCAGTTTTTGGCCGAACACTGAAGCTTTCTTT	CASSFWPNTEAFF
TRBD2	TRBV7-2	.	TRBJ2-2	TGTGCCAGCAGCTCCCGGACTAGCGGGGGGGCGACCGGGGAGCTGTTTTTT	CASSSRTSGGATGELFF
.	TRBV27	.	TRBJ1-1	TGTGCCAGCAGTTTAATGATCGGCACTGAAGCTTTCTTT	CASSLMIGTEAFF
TRBD1	TRBV7-9	.	TRBJ1-4	TGTGCCAGCAGCACTCCGACAGGGGGCGCGAGAGAAAAACTGTTTTTT	CASSTPTGGAREKLFF
TRBD1	TRBV7-9	.	TRBJ1-4	TGTGCCAGCAGCTTATCGGGACAGGGCGAAAAACTGTTTTTT	CASSLSGQGEKLFF
TRBD1	TRBV5-6	.	TRBJ1-4	TGTGCCAGCAGCTTGCACAGGGGGCGGACTAATGAAAAACTGTTTTTT	CASSLHRGRTNEKLFF
.	TRBV11-2	.	TRBJ1-5	TGTGCCAGCAGCCCACGCGGCAGGGGTGGAAATCAGCCCCAGCATTTT	CASSPRGRGGNQPQHF
TRBD2	TRBV11-1	few	TRBJ2-1	TGTGCCAGCAGCCAGAGACTAGCCGCTTACAATGAGCAGTTCTTC	CASSQRLAAYNEQFF
.	TRBV6-5	.	TRBJ2-7	TGTGCCAGCAGTTACTCTCTTACAGGGTCAGAGCGCGAGCAGTACTTC	CASSYSLTGSEREQYF
.	TRBV27	.	TRBJ2-7	TGTGCCAGCAGGGGACTCAGCTCCTACGAGCAGTACTTC	CASRGLSSYEQYF
.	TRBV9	.	TRBJ1-2	TGTGCCAGCAGCGTAGATGGGACACCCTTCCAGGATGGCTACACCTTC	CASSVDGTPFQDGYTF
.	TRBV18	.	TRBJ2-5	TGTGCCAGCTCGGGGGGTATCGGCGGGGAGACCCAGTACTTC	CASSGGIGGETQYF
.	TRBV30	.	TRBJ2-3	TGTGCCTGGAGTGTACGGTTGAGCACAGATACGCAGTATTTT	CAWSVRLSTDTQYF